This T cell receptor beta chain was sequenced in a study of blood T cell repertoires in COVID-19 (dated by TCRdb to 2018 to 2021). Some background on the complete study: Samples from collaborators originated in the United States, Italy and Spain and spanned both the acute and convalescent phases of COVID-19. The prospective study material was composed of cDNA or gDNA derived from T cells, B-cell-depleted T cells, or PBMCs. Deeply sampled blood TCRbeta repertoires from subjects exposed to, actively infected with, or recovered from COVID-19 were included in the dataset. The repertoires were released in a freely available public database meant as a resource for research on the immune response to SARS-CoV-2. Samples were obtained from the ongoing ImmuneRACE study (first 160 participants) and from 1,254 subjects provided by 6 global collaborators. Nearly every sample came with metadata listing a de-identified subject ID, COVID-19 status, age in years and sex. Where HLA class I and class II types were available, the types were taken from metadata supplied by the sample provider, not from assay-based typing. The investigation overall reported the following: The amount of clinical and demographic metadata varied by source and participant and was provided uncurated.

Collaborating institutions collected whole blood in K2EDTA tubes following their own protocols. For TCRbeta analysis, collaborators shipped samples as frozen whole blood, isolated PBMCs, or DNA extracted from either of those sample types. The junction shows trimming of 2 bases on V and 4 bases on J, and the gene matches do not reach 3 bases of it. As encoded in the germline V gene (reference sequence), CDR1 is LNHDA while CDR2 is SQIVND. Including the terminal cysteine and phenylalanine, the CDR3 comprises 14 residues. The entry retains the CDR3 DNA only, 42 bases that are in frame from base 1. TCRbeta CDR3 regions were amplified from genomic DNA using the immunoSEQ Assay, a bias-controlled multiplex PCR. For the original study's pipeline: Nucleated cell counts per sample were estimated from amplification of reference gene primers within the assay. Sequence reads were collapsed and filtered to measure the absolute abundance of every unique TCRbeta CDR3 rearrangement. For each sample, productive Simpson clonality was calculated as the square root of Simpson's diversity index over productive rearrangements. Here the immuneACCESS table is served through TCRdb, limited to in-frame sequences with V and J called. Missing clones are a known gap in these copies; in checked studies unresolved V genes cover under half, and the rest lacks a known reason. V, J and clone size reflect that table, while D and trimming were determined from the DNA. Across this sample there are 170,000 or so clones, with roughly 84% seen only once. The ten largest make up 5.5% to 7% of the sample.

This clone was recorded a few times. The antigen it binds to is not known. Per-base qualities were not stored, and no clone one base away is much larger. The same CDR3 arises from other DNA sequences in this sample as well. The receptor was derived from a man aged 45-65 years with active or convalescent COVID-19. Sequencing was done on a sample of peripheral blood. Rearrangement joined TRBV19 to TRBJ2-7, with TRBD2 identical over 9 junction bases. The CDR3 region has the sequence CASSISSGIYEQYF. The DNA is TGTGCCAGTAGTATATCTAGCGGGATATACGAGCAGTACTTC.